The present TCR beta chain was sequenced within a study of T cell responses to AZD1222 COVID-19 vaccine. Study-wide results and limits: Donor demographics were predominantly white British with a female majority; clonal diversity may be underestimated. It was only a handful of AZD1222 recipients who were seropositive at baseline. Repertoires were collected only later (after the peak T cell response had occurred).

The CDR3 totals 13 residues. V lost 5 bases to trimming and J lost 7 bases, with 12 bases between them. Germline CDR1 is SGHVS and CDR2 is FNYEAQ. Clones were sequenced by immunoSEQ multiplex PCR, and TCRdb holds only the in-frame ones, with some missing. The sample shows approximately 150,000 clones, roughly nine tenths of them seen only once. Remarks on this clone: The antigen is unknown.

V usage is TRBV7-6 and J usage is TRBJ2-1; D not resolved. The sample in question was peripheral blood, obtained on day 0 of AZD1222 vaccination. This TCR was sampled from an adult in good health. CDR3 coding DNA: TGTGCCAGCAGCCGCCCCTCCCGAAATGAGCAGTTCTTC. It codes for CASSRPSRNEQFF. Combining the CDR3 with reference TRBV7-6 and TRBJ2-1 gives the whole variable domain GAGVSQSPRYKVTKRGQDVALRCDPISGHVSLYWYRQALGQGPEFLTYFNYEAQQDKSGLPNDRFSAERPEGSISTLTIQRTEQRDSAMYRCASSRPSRNEQFFGPGTRLTVL.